The TCR beta chain under discussion was sequenced for a study of shared clonotypes between healthy human individuals. Study details: Aged between 18 and 49, the donors were two women and three men. Used for every donor were three CD4 naive, three CD4 memory, two CD8 naive and one CD8 memory plate. Findings and caveats of the study: Among donors, clonotype sharing was expected to be affected by sequencing depth. Among non-shared clonotypes, generation probabilities were lower than among those shared by all four donors.

Germline V gene lookup returns CDR1 GTSNPN and CDR2 SVGIG (reference sequence). CDR3 length: 12 amino acids. Remarks on this clone: Its matching antigen is unknown.

TCRdb's table, derived via immunoSEQ multiplex PCR, lists solely in-frame clones and lacks some. This sample has about 2 million clones, with approximately 94% found just once. CD45RO negativity and positive selection for CCR7 defined naive CD8 cells, a population that excluded terminally differentiated effector memory CD45RA+ cells. The chain couples TRBV30 to TRBJ1-4; D uncertain. This receptor was taken from a man aged 18 to 29 in good health. Sequences were obtained from naive CD8+ T cells sorted from blood. CDR3 nucleotide sequence: TGTGCTGGCAGGACCGGTGAAGAAAAACTGTTTTTT. Translated, it gives CAGRTGEEKLFF. Filled out from reference TRBV30 and TRBJ1-4, the complete variable domain reads SQTIHQWPATLVQPVGSPLSLECTVEGTSNPNLYWYRQAAGRGLQLLFYSVGIGQISSEVPQNLSASRPQDRQFILSSKKLLLSDSGFYLCAGRTGEEKLFFGSGTQLSVL.